Listed below are T cell receptor beta chains from one sample, sequenced in a study of blood T cell repertoires in COVID-19. Produced via immunoSEQ multiplex PCR; TCRdb's table is partial and in-frame only. The table includes 140,000 to 150,000 clones, roughly 90% detected once. The sequenced sample consisted of PBMCs or T cells enriched from blood (not recorded which). These receptors all come from a woman aged 25-40 years with acute COVID-19. Both conserved end residues are part of each CDR3. The order of the fields is J gene, D gene, V gene, clone size, CDR3 protein, CDR3 DNA. A D gene is named only where the DNA matches it firmly. Expanded clones get a size class; other rows say once, few or many, or leave the size out.

J gene: TRBJ2-2; D gene: -; V gene: TRBV19; clone size: many; CDR3 protein: CASSIRQITGELFF; CDR3 DNA: TGTGCCAGTAGTATACGCCAGATCACCGGGGAGCTGTTTTTT
J gene: TRBJ2-1; D gene: -; V gene: TRBV5-8; clone size: -; CDR3 protein: CASSPRGRLGNEQFF; CDR3 DNA: TGTGCCAGCAGCCCAAGGGGCCGTCTGGGCAATGAGCAGTTCTTC
J gene: TRBJ1-5; D gene: -; V gene: TRBV29-1; clone size: -; CDR3 protein: CSVGDGNQPQHF; CDR3 DNA: TGCAGCGTGGGAGATGGAAATCAGCCCCAGCATTTT
J gene: TRBJ1-2; D gene: -; V gene: TRBV19; clone size: -; CDR3 protein: CASSWRENYGYTF; CDR3 DNA: TGTGCCAGTAGTTGGCGGGAGAACTATGGCTACACCTTC
J gene: TRBJ1-6; D gene: -; V gene: TRBV30; clone size: -; CDR3 protein: CAWDQGHGSPLHF; CDR3 DNA: TGTGCCTGGGACCAGGGTCACGGTTCACCCCTCCACTTT
J gene: TRBJ2-2; D gene: -; V gene: TRBV27; clone size: -; CDR3 protein: CASRDGRLGNTGELFF; CDR3 DNA: TGTGCCAGCAGGGACGGGAGATTAGGCAACACCGGGGAGCTGTTTTTT
J gene: TRBJ1-4; D gene: -; V gene: TRBV7-9; clone size: -; CDR3 protein: CASSSSEGDWEKLFF; CDR3 DNA: TGTGCCAGCAGCTCCAGCGAGGGCGACTGGGAAAAACTGTTTTTT
J gene: TRBJ2-7; D gene: -; V gene: TRBV29-1; clone size: -; CDR3 protein: CSVEEGGRTYEQYF; CDR3 DNA: TGCAGCGTTGAAGAGGGAGGACGGACCTACGAGCAGTACTTC
J gene: TRBJ1-1; D gene: -; V gene: TRBV4-3; clone size: -; CDR3 protein: CASSQDLEEEGFF; CDR3 DNA: TGCGCCAGCAGCCAAGATCTGGAGGAAGAAGGTTTCTTT
J gene: TRBJ1-2; D gene: TRBD1; V gene: TRBV19; clone size: -; CDR3 protein: CASSPQGVGGYTF; CDR3 DNA: TGTGCCAGTAGTCCACAGGGGGTCGGTGGCTACACCTTC
J gene: TRBJ2-3; D gene: TRBD2; V gene: TRBV7-2; clone size: -; CDR3 protein: CASSFLVAGGPDTQYF; CDR3 DNA: TGTGCCAGCAGCTTCTTGGTAGCGGGAGGCCCAGATACGCAGTATTTT
J gene: TRBJ1-1; D gene: -; V gene: TRBV4-3; clone size: -; CDR3 protein: CASSHVTAVNTEAFF; CDR3 DNA: TGCGCCAGCAGCCATGTCACAGCGGTTAACACTGAAGCTTTCTTT
J gene: TRBJ1-1; D gene: TRBD1; V gene: TRBV28; clone size: -; CDR3 protein: CASTGQGIMNTEAFF; CDR3 DNA: TGTGCCAGCACAGGACAGGGAATCATGAACACTGAAGCTTTCTTT
J gene: TRBJ1-2; D gene: -; V gene: TRBV6-4; clone size: -; CDR3 protein: CASSDGGHYGYTF; CDR3 DNA: TGTGCCAGCAGTGATGGAGGCCACTATGGCTACACCTTC
J gene: TRBJ2-7; D gene: TRBD2; V gene: TRBV30; clone size: -; CDR3 protein: CAGGTSTYEQYF; CDR3 DNA: TGTGCCGGGGGGACTAGTACCTACGAGCAGTACTTC
J gene: TRBJ2-6; D gene: -; V gene: TRBV4-3; clone size: -; CDR3 protein: CASSQFGGPANVLTF; CDR3 DNA: TGCGCCAGCAGCCAATTCGGAGGGCCGGCCAACGTCCTGACTTTC
J gene: TRBJ1-3; D gene: -; V gene: TRBV6-5; clone size: -; CDR3 protein: CATAASYSGNTIYF; CDR3 DNA: TGTGCCACTGCGGCCAGCTACTCTGGAAACACCATATATTTT
J gene: TRBJ1-1; D gene: TRBD1; V gene: TRBV6-2/TRBV6-3; clone size: -; CDR3 protein: CASSYRPQDRGYTEAFF; CDR3 DNA: TGTGCCAGCAGTTACCGACCCCAGGACAGGGGTTACACTGAAGCTTTCTTT
J gene: TRBJ2-7; D gene: TRBD2; V gene: TRBV28; clone size: once; CDR3 protein: CASSLHGGSTYEQYF; CDR3 DNA: TGTGCCAGCAGTCTACATGGCGGGAGCACCTACGAGCAGTACTTC
J gene: TRBJ1-6; D gene: TRBD1; V gene: TRBV6-1; clone size: few; CDR3 protein: CASSDATGEGSPLHF; CDR3 DNA: TGTGCCAGCAGTGATGCGACAGGGGAAGGGTCACCCCTCCACTTT
J gene: TRBJ1-3; D gene: -; V gene: TRBV19; clone size: -; CDR3 protein: CASSTPGLRNTIYF; CDR3 DNA: TGTGCCAGTTCCACCCCGGGACTACGAAACACCATATATTTT
J gene: TRBJ2-2; D gene: TRBD2; V gene: TRBV25-1; clone size: few; CDR3 protein: CASSLVVAGVGFGGELFF; CDR3 DNA: TGTGCCAGCAGTTTGGTGGTAGCGGGAGTAGGATTTGGCGGGGAGCTGTTTTTT
J gene: TRBJ1-4; D gene: -; V gene: TRBV5-1; clone size: once; CDR3 protein: CASSLGQANEKLFF; CDR3 DNA: TGCGCCAGCAGCTTGGGACAGGCTAATGAAAAACTGTTTTTT
J gene: TRBJ2-1; D gene: -; V gene: TRBV11-2; clone size: once; CDR3 protein: CASSLIVGGGSFF; CDR3 DNA: -
J gene: TRBJ2-1; D gene: TRBD1; V gene: TRBV15; clone size: -; CDR3 protein: CATSSPGQGAYEQFF; CDR3 DNA: TGTGCCACCAGCAGTCCAGGACAGGGGGCCTATGAGCAGTTCTTC
J gene: TRBJ1-5; D gene: -; V gene: TRBV27; clone size: once; CDR3 protein: CASRASSSNQPQHF; CDR3 DNA: TGTGCCAGCAGGGCTTCCTCATCCAATCAGCCCCAGCATTTT
J gene: TRBJ2-1; D gene: -; V gene: TRBV7-2; clone size: -; CDR3 protein: CASSSDGVARPFF; CDR3 DNA: TGTGCCAGCAGCTCCGACGGTGTTGCTAGACCGTTCTTC
J gene: TRBJ1-2; D gene: -; V gene: TRBV28; clone size: -; CDR3 protein: CASNFNRARHGYTF; CDR3 DNA: TGTGCCAGCAACTTTAACAGGGCGAGACATGGCTACACCTTC
J gene: TRBJ1-2; D gene: TRBD1; V gene: TRBV7-9; clone size: -; CDR3 protein: CASSYTGGRGYTF; CDR3 DNA: TGTGCCAGCAGTTACACAGGGGGCAGGGGCTACACCTTC
J gene: TRBJ1-1; D gene: TRBD1; V gene: TRBV28; clone size: -; CDR3 protein: CASRDTGGANTEAFF; CDR3 DNA: TGTGCCAGCAGGGATACAGGGGGCGCGAACACTGAAGCTTTCTTT
J gene: TRBJ2-1; D gene: TRBD2; V gene: TRBV29-1; clone size: -; CDR3 protein: CSAVAGDSYNEQFF; CDR3 DNA: TGCAGCGCGGTAGCGGGTGACTCCTACAATGAGCAGTTCTTC
J gene: TRBJ2-7; D gene: TRBD1; V gene: TRBV28; clone size: -; CDR3 protein: CASSPSGTVYEQYF; CDR3 DNA: TGTGCCAGCAGTCCATCCGGGACAGTCTACGAGCAGTACTTC
J gene: TRBJ2-5; D gene: TRBD2; V gene: TRBV9; clone size: -; CDR3 protein: CASSGWGGGRDQETQYF; CDR3 DNA: TGTGCCAGCAGCGGATGGGGTGGCGGGAGAGATCAAGAGACCCAGTACTTC
J gene: TRBJ1-1; D gene: -; V gene: TRBV5-1; clone size: -; CDR3 protein: CASSFGGDTEAFF; CDR3 DNA: TGCGCCAGCAGCTTTGGCGGTGACACTGAAGCTTTCTTT
J gene: TRBJ1-6; D gene: -; V gene: TRBV12-3/TRBV12-4; clone size: -; CDR3 protein: CASSFGLNSPLHF; CDR3 DNA: TGTGCCAGCAGTTTCGGACTCAATTCACCCCTCCACTTT
J gene: TRBJ2-6; D gene: -; V gene: TRBV27; clone size: -; CDR3 protein: CASRFGGTGANVLTF; CDR3 DNA: TGTGCCAGCAGGTTTGGGGGGACTGGGGCCAACGTCCTGACTTTC
J gene: TRBJ1-2; D gene: TRBD1; V gene: TRBV7-3; clone size: -; CDR3 protein: CASSLEGQIYGYTF; CDR3 DNA: TGTGCCAGCAGCTTAGAGGGACAGATCTATGGCTACACCTTC
J gene: TRBJ2-7; D gene: -; V gene: TRBV6-4; clone size: few; CDR3 protein: CASSLTGPGHYEQYF; CDR3 DNA: TGTGCCAGCAGTCTGACAGGTCCCGGGCATTACGAGCAGTACTTC
J gene: TRBJ2-7; D gene: TRBD1; V gene: TRBV3-1/TRBV3-2; clone size: few; CDR3 protein: CASSYGTGEYEQYF; CDR3 DNA: TGTGCCAGCAGCTACGGGACAGGGGAGTACGAGCAGTACTTC
J gene: TRBJ1-4; D gene: -; V gene: TRBV7-9; clone size: -; CDR3 protein: CASRRTGLSNEKLFF; CDR3 DNA: TGTGCCAGCAGGCGAACAGGGCTCTCCAATGAAAAACTGTTTTTT
J gene: TRBJ2-7; D gene: TRBD1; V gene: TRBV6-5; clone size: -; CDR3 protein: CASSRHGTVIYEQYF; CDR3 DNA: TGTGCCAGCAGCCGACACGGGACAGTAATCTACGAGCAGTACTTC
J gene: TRBJ2-7; D gene: TRBD1; V gene: TRBV10-3; clone size: -; CDR3 protein: CAISEGQGPSEQYF; CDR3 DNA: TGTGCCATCAGTGAGGGACAGGGACCGAGCGAGCAGTACTTC
J gene: TRBJ2-7; D gene: -; V gene: TRBV3-1/TRBV3-2; clone size: -; CDR3 protein: CASSRNRDYEQYF; CDR3 DNA: TGTGCCAGCAGCCGAAATAGAGACTACGAGCAGTACTTC
J gene: TRBJ2-1; D gene: TRBD2; V gene: TRBV11-2; clone size: once; CDR3 protein: CASSPLAGGPEEQFF; CDR3 DNA: TGTGCCAGCAGCCCACTAGCGGGAGGGCCAGAAGAGCAGTTCTTC
J gene: TRBJ1-2; D gene: -; V gene: TRBV11-2; clone size: -; CDR3 protein: CASSWAGIDGYTF; CDR3 DNA: TGTGCCAGCAGCTGGGCAGGGATTGATGGCTACACCTTC
J gene: TRBJ2-2; D gene: TRBD2; V gene: TRBV2; clone size: -; CDR3 protein: CASSESGGTTGELFF; CDR3 DNA: TGTGCCAGCAGTGAATCGGGAGGGACCACCGGGGAGCTGTTTTTT
J gene: TRBJ1-6; D gene: TRBD1; V gene: TRBV5-1; clone size: -; CDR3 protein: CASSTIGTGVSPLHF; CDR3 DNA: TGCGCCAGCAGCACTATCGGAACAGGGGTCTCACCCCTCCACTTT
J gene: TRBJ1-3; D gene: -; V gene: TRBV11-2; clone size: -; CDR3 protein: CASSLTDISGNTIYF; CDR3 DNA: TGTGCCAGCAGCTTAACAGACATCTCTGGAAACACCATATATTTT
J gene: TRBJ2-1; D gene: TRBD2; V gene: TRBV5-1; clone size: once; CDR3 protein: CASSLGLAGVDEQFF; CDR3 DNA: TGCGCCAGCAGCTTGGGACTAGCGGGAGTCGATGAGCAGTTCTTC
J gene: TRBJ1-1; D gene: -; V gene: TRBV2; clone size: -; CDR3 protein: CASRQDMNTEAFF; CDR3 DNA: TGTGCCAGCAGACAGGACATGAACACTGAAGCTTTCTTT
J gene: TRBJ2-7; D gene: -; V gene: TRBV7-3; clone size: once; CDR3 protein: CASSLGISYEQYF; CDR3 DNA: TGTGCCAGCAGCTTAGGCATCTCCTACGAGCAGTACTTC
J gene: TRBJ1-6; D gene: TRBD1; V gene: TRBV18; clone size: -; CDR3 protein: CASSSGTDNSPLHF; CDR3 DNA: TGTGCCAGCTCATCTGGGACAGATAATTCACCCCTCCACTTT
J gene: TRBJ2-1; D gene: TRBD2; V gene: TRBV25-1; clone size: -; CDR3 protein: CASSKGLAVNEQFF; CDR3 DNA: TGTGCCAGCAGTAAGGGACTAGCGGTCAATGAGCAGTTCTTC
J gene: TRBJ2-1; D gene: -; V gene: TRBV3-1/TRBV3-2; clone size: -; CDR3 protein: CASSYSSGNEQFF; CDR3 DNA: TGTGCCAGCAGCTACTCTTCTGGTAATGAGCAGTTCTTC
J gene: TRBJ1-1; D gene: TRBD1; V gene: TRBV27; clone size: -; CDR3 protein: CASRRTGGTEAFF; CDR3 DNA: TGTGCCAGCAGGCGGACAGGGGGGACTGAAGCTTTCTTT